The next 29 T cell receptor beta chains were all read from a single sample in a study of PD-1 blockade in classical Hodgkin lymphoma. Clones were sequenced by immunoSEQ multiplex PCR, and TCRdb holds only the in-frame ones, with some missing. The sample lists about 60,000 clones, about 90% seen once, with 9% to 12% in the top ten. As for time point: cycle 4 day 1 (C4D1), after around six weeks of nivolumab. Every patient was affected by relapse after autologous stem cell transplantation, while exposure to brentuximab vedotin was not uniform. The source was peripheral blood mononuclear cells (PBMCs), collected before the fourth cycle of nivolumab. The receptors were sampled from a human donor with classical Hodgkin lymphoma.

The chain links TRBV5-1 to TRBJ2-1, with 12 bases fitting TRBD2. The CDR3 consists of 16 residues. V lost 4 bases, J lost 3 bases, and 5 bases stayed unmatched. Germline V gene sequence: CDR1 SGHRS, CDR2 YFSETQ. CDR3 residues: CASSPGLAGSYNEQFF. In DNA, the CDR3 is TGCGCCAGCAGCCCCGGACTAGCGGGGAGCTACAATGAGCAGTTCTTC.

This clone was seen a few times. This chain connects TRBV7-9 to TRBJ2-1; 7 bases line up with TRBD2. J gave up 5 bases and V 5 bases, and 12 bases lay outside the gene matches. Germline V gene sequence: CDR1 SEHNR, CDR2 FQNEAQ (reference sequence). The CDR3 has 16 amino acids. CDR3 loop: CASSPTRTRGNNEQFF. CDR3 nucleotide sequence: TGTGCCAGCAGCCCAACTCGGACTAGGGGAAACAATGAGCAGTTCTTC.

This chain links TRBV2 with TRBJ2-7; D ambiguous. Looked up from germline, CDR1 is SNHLY and CDR2 is FYNNEI. V lost 7 bases to trimming and J lost 2 bases, with 9 bases between them. CDR3 size: 12 residues. The CDR3 spells CASTGTAYEQYF. CDR3 coding DNA: TGTGCCAGCACCGGAACAGCCTACGAGCAGTACTTC. Together with reference TRBV2 and TRBJ2-7, the CDR3 gives the full variable domain: EPEVTQTPSHQVTQMGQEVILRCVPISNHLYFYWYRQILGQKVEFLVSFYNNEISEKSEIFDDQFSVERPDGSNFTLKIRSTKLEDSAMYFCASTGTAYEQYFGPGTRLTVT.

The J gene is TRBJ2-1, the V gene TRBV6-5; 9 positions agree with TRBD1. V lost 0 bases, J lost 3 bases, and 0 bases stayed unmatched. Germline V gene data show CDR1 as MNHEY and CDR2 as SVGAGI. The CDR3 spans 15 residues. This CDR3 reads CASSYSGQGYNEQFF. As DNA, the CDR3 is TGTGCCAGCAGTTACTCGGGACAGGGCTACAATGAGCAGTTCTTC.

CDR3 DNA: TGTGCCAGCTCACCCAGTGGGACGAATAATTCACCCCTCCACTTT. This codes for CASSPSGTNNSPLHF. The J gene is TRBJ1-6, the V gene TRBV18; possibly TRBD1 for D (5 bases). The CDR3 extends over 15 amino acids. The germline V gene has CDR1 KGHSH and CDR2 LQKENI. Trimming stripped 3 bases from V and 5 bases from J, with 11 bases between.

This sequence joins TRBV6-5 and TRBJ2-1, with D unresolved. Trimming left V 2 bases short and J 2 bases short, with 4 bases between. Germline lookup yields CDR1 MNHEY and CDR2 SVGAGI. This CDR3 is 13 amino acids long. CDR3 amino acids: CASSYRAYNEQFF. The CDR3, as DNA: TGTGCCAGCAGTTACCGAGCCTACAATGAGCAGTTCTTC.

This CDR3 is CASSFGVGELFF. CDR3 nucleotide sequence: TGTGCCAGCAGTTTCGGAGTCGGGGAGCTGTTTTTT. V and J are TRBV28 and TRBJ2-2; D gene uncertain. CDR1 and CDR2 (germline): MDHEN, SYDVKM. V dropped 3 bases and J dropped 7 bases, with 6 bases sitting between them. This CDR3 is 12 amino acids long.

The chain joins TRBV18 to TRBJ2-1, with a weak D call TRBD1 (5 bases). The CDR3 is 13 residues long. CDR1 is KGHSH and CDR2 is LQKENI in the germline V gene. V lost 2 bases, J lost 6 bases, and 8 bases lay in between. For the CDR3, the DNA is TGTGCCAGCTCACCAGGGGCGATCAATGAGCAGTTCTTC. Protein: CASSPGAINEQFF.

This clone is a singleton in its sample. This chain uses TRBV20-1 with TRBJ2-5; D ambiguous. The CDR3 totals 11 residues. CDR1 DFQATT and CDR2 SNEGSKA come from the germline V gene (reference sequence). V lost 3 bases to trimming and J lost 5 bases, with 7 bases between them. The CDR3 coding sequence is TGCAGTGCTAGCCTAGGGGAGACCCAGTACTTC. This codes for CSASLGETQYF.

The chain carries TRBV6-5 and TRBJ2-3, with TRBD2 matching over 9 bases. Trimming at V came to 3 bases and at J to 1 base, leaving 5 bases not matched to a gene. The CDR3 has 16 residues. Germline V CDR1 and CDR2: MNHEY, SVGAGI. The CDR3 DNA sequence: TGTGCCAGCAGTTATATGGTAGCGGGGGGCACAGATACGCAGTATTTT. This sequence encodes CASSYMVAGGTDTQYF.

The chain combines TRBV30 with TRBJ1-2; D remains ambiguous. This CDR3 has 12 amino acids. The germline V gene has CDR1 GTSNPN and CDR2 SVGIG (reference sequence). Trimming removed 0 bases at V and 5 bases at J, with 7 bases between. CDR3 nucleotide sequence: TGTGCCTGGAGTGTAGGTGATTATGGCTACACCTTC. This sequence encodes CAWSVGDYGYTF.

The chain links TRBV5-8 to TRBJ2-7, with a tentative D call TRBD1 (7 bases). V shed 4 bases and J shed 3 bases, with 14 bases lying between them. This CDR3 contains 14 residues. The germline gives CDR1 SGHTS, CDR2 YDEGEE. CDR3 bases: TGTGCCAGCAGCGGAGGGGGCAAAGACTACGAGCAGTACTTC. Amino acids: CASSGGGKDYEQYF.

The V and J genes are TRBV25-1 and TRBJ2-7; D is tentatively TRBD1 or TRBD2 (6 bases each). The CDR3 runs to 15 residues. The V end lost 0 bases, the J end lost 4 bases, and 13 bases lay between the germline ends. CDR1 is MGHDK, CDR2 SYGVNS, per germline. In DNA form, the CDR3 reads TGTGCCAGCAGTGAATATGTCAGGGGAGGATACGAGCAGTACTTC. Its translation: CASSEYVRGGYEQYF.

The table lists this clone with a count of one. J is TRBJ2-7 and V is TRBV30; D may correspond to TRBD1 or TRBD2 (5 bases each). Germline loops: CDR1 GTSNPN, CDR2 SVGIG (reference sequence). Trimming stripped 3 bases from V and 2 bases from J, with 11 bases between. The CDR3 is made up of 13 amino acids. Written as DNA, the CDR3 is TGTGCCTGGAGCTGGGACGGACCCTACGAGCAGTACTTC. Amino acids: CAWSWDGPYEQYF. The complete variable domain, with remaining parts taken from reference TRBV30 and TRBJ2-7, reads SQTIHQWPATLVQPVGSPLSLECTVEGTSNPNLYWYRQAAGRGLQLLFYSVGIGQISSEVPQNLSASRPQDRQFILSSKKLLLSDSGFYLCAWSWDGPYEQYFGPGTRLTVT.

The rearrangement links TRBV30 to TRBJ2-1; TRBD1 aligns across 7 bases. The germline V gene has CDR1 GTSNPN and CDR2 SVGIG (reference sequence). The CDR3 runs 13 residues. V shed 2 bases, J shed 9 bases, and the junction held 7 bases outside the gene matches. CDR3: CAWSSTGLLEQFF. CDR3 nucleotides: TGTGCCTGGAGTTCGACAGGGCTGCTTGAGCAGTTCTTC. The full variable domain, completed using reference TRBV30 and TRBJ2-1, is SQTIHQWPATLVQPVGSPLSLECTVEGTSNPNLYWYRQAAGRGLQLLFYSVGIGQISSEVPQNLSASRPQDRQFILSSKKLLLSDSGFYLCAWSSTGLLEQFFGPGTRLTVL.

The chain has TRBV28 and TRBJ1-2; D unresolved. The V end lost 8 bases, the J end lost 1 base, and 8 bases lay between the germline ends. This CDR3 region has 12 residues. Germline loops: CDR1 MDHEN, CDR2 SYDVKM. The CDR3 reads CASSPLNYGYTF. Written as DNA, the CDR3 is TGTGCCAGCTCCCCTCTTAACTATGGCTACACCTTC.

The rearrangement uses TRBV4-1 and TRBJ1-2; D gene unclear. Germline V gene data show CDR1 as MGHRA and CDR2 as YSYEKL. The CDR3 runs 14 residues. V was trimmed by 1 base and J by 4 bases, leaving 10 bases between them. DNA of the CDR3: TGCGCCAGCAGCCAAGTTGGAGTAGGCTATGGCTACACCTTC. This sequence encodes CASSQVGVGYGYTF.

The rearrangement links TRBV12-5 to TRBJ2-3; 8 bases match TRBD2. CDR1 and CDR2 from the germline V gene are LGHNT and FRNRAP. The length of the CDR3 is 17 residues. The trim removed 4 bases at V and 0 bases at J, leaving 9 bases unmatched. For the CDR3, the DNA is TGTGCTAGTGGTTCCCTCAATGCGGGGGGTAGCACAGATACGCAGTATTTT. This translates into CASGSLNAGGSTDTQYF. Supplemented by reference TRBV12-5 and TRBJ2-3, the full variable domain reads DARVTQTPRHKVTEMGQEVTMRCQPILGHNTVFWYRQTMMQGLELLAYFRNRAPLDDSGMPKDRFSAEMPDATLATLKIQPSEPRDSAVYFCASGSLNAGGSTDTQYFGPGTRLTVL.

The chain employs TRBV27 and TRBJ1-5, with 8 positions matching TRBD1. J was trimmed by 5 bases and V by 4 bases; bases with no gene match: 7. CDR1 and CDR2 (germline): MNHEY, SMNVEV (reference sequence). The length of the CDR3 is 15 residues. CDR3 residues: CASSSDDRGHQPQHF. The CDR3 region has the DNA TGTGCCAGCAGTTCGGATGACAGGGGCCATCAGCCCCAGCATTTT.

Only one count was recorded for this clone. The chain employs TRBV6-6 and TRBJ1-2, with a tentative D call TRBD1 (6 bases). V was clipped by 8 bases and J by 4 bases, with 11 bases between them. Germline V gives CDR1 MNHNY, CDR2 SVGAGI (reference sequence). There are 12 residues in the CDR3. CDR3 nucleotide sequence: TGTGCCAGCTTAGACAGGACCTATGGCTACACCTTC. Protein sequence: CASLDRTYGYTF.

This sequence joins TRBV7-2 and TRBJ1-6; no firm D call. The CDR3 totals 15 residues. Germline CDR1 SGHTA, CDR2 FQGNSA. V was pared by 3 bases and J by 6 bases, with 12 bases between. The CDR3 loop reads CASSLEASVNSPLHF. As DNA, the CDR3 is TGTGCCAGCAGCTTGGAGGCCTCAGTTAATTCACCCCTCCACTTT.

This rearrangement joins TRBV18 to TRBJ1-5; D gene unclear. Deletions cut 3 bases from V and 4 bases from J, with 13 bases between. CDR3 size: 15 residues. The germline V gene has CDR1 KGHSH and CDR2 LQKENI. Here the CDR3 DNA reads TGTGCCAGCTCACCCCGGGCAGTTCATAATCAGCCCCAGCATTTT. It codes for CASSPRAVHNQPQHF.

This clone was seen a handful of times. CDR3 DNA: TGTGCCAGCAGTTTATTGGGGCAATCATCCACTGAAGCTTTCTTT. Protein product: CASSLLGQSSTEAFF. The V gene is TRBV27, the J gene TRBJ1-1; tentatively, D is TRBD1 (5 bases). Trimming removed 1 base from V and 4 bases from J, with 13 bases in between. The CDR3 extends over 15 amino acids. Germline CDR1 is MNHEY and CDR2 is SMNVEV (reference sequence).

This clone has a single count. V usage is TRBV7-2 and J usage is TRBJ2-5, with 11 bases matching TRBD2. V shed 5 bases and J 7 bases; nucleotides not matched to a gene: 15. This CDR3 is built from 17 residues. Germline V CDR1 and CDR2: SGHTA, FQGNSA. CDR3 in DNA: TGTGCCAGCAGCCTCACTTCTAGCGGGGGGCCGGTGGCGACCCAGTACTTC. Translated, it gives CASSLTSSGGPVATQYF.

The V and J genes are TRBV7-9 and TRBJ2-2, with D unresolved. Trimming left V 6 bases short and J 0 bases short, with 14 bases between. Germline CDR1 is SEHNR and CDR2 is FQNEAQ (reference sequence). This CDR3 is 16 amino acids long. In nucleotides, the CDR3 is TGTGCCAGCAGTCCTGGGTTTGGGACGAACACCGGGGAGCTGTTTTTT. Its translation: CASSPGFGTNTGELFF.

J is TRBJ2-2 and V is TRBV5-1; D perhaps matches TRBD1 (6 bases). Per germline, CDR1 SGHRS and CDR2 YFSETQ. This CDR3 has 16 residues. The germline V and J ends were trimmed by 3 bases and 6 bases, with 18 bases remaining between them. The CDR3 nucleotides are TGCGCCAGCAGCTATACAGGGCGCCACGCCTCCGGGGAGCTGTTTTTT. As protein: CASSYTGRHASGELFF.

The chain employs TRBV9 and TRBJ2-7; D may correspond to TRBD1 or TRBD2 (5 bases each). Germline V lookup: CDR1 SGDLS, CDR2 YYNGEE. V was cut by 4 bases and J by 7 bases, with 15 bases left in between. The CDR3 extends over 13 amino acids. The chain's CDR3 is CASSPRGEGEQYF. As DNA, the CDR3 is TGTGCCAGCAGCCCCCGAGGGGAAGGGGAGCAGTACTTC.

This chain links TRBV19 with TRBJ2-1, with a weak D call TRBD2 (7 bases). This CDR3 has 15 amino acids. The germline V and J ends were trimmed by 3 bases and 9 bases, with 18 bases remaining between them. From germline, CDR1 is LNHDA and CDR2 SQIVND (reference sequence). The CDR3 is CASSIGGGGGTEQFF. For the CDR3, the DNA is TGTGCCAGTAGTATTGGGGGAGGGGGTGGCACTGAGCAGTTCTTC.

J is TRBJ2-1 and V is TRBV4-1; 7 nucleotides line up with TRBD2. Per germline, CDR1 MGHRA and CDR2 YSYEKL. Losses at the gene ends were 3 bases for V and 0 bases for J; bases not matched to a gene: 8. CDR3 size: 17 residues. CDR3 sequence: CASSHPLGTTSYNEQFF. CDR3 nucleotide sequence: TGCGCCAGCAGCCACCCCTTGGGGACTACCTCCTACAATGAGCAGTTCTTC.